This T cell receptor beta chain was sequenced in a study of brain metastases from non-small cell lung cancer. Repertoires were generated with immunoSEQ multiplex PCR, while TCRdb's copy carries only in-frame clones and drops some. This table holds 2,600 or so clones, about 85% found once. The study's findings and limits: Paired brain metastases and primary tumors largely shared TCR repertoires. Expanded T-cell clones appeared in around 68% of brain metastases over primaries. T-cell infiltration was lower in brain metastases than primaries (P < 0.001).

CDR3 length: 16 residues. Germline V gives CDR1 MDHEN, CDR2 SYDVKM. V was trimmed by 3 bases and J by 0 bases, leaving 12 bases between them. Of note for this clone: The antigen is undetermined.

V and J are TRBV28 and TRBJ2-1, with D possibly being TRBD1 or TRBD2 (5 bases each). The sequenced material came from primary lung tumor tissue. The receptor's source is a donor at least 40 years old with non-small cell lung cancer. DNA for the CDR3: TGTGCCAGCAGTTTGACTTGGGGGAGCTCCTACAATGAGCAGTTCTTC. It codes for CASSLTWGSSYNEQFF.